This T cell receptor beta chain was sequenced during a study of CD8 T cell repertoires and HIV-1 epitope variants. Across the whole study: Controls were a CMV, EBV and flu pool, Ebola AY9, and no peptide. Study results and limitations: Roughly nine antigen-specific TCR beta clonotypes were found; five or six seemed cross-reactive to variants.

Sequencing was performed with immunoSEQ multiplex PCR; in TCRdb, only in-frame clones are kept and a portion is missing. The table shows some 87,000 clones, with approximately 70% occurring only once. The CDR3 runs 11 residues. Germline assignment: CDR1 SEHNR and CDR2 FQNEAQ (reference sequence). V lost 5 bases and J lost 6, with 8 bases in between. About this clone: What it recognizes is unknown.

The chain carries TRBV7-9 and TRBJ2-7; tentative D call: TRBD1 (6 bases). The sample was uncultured baseline CD8+ T cells from peripheral blood mononuclear cells (PBMCs). The source is a male donor with HIV. CDR3: CASSQGSEQYF. CDR3 coding DNA: TGTGCCAGCAGCCAGGGGAGCGAGCAGTACTTC.